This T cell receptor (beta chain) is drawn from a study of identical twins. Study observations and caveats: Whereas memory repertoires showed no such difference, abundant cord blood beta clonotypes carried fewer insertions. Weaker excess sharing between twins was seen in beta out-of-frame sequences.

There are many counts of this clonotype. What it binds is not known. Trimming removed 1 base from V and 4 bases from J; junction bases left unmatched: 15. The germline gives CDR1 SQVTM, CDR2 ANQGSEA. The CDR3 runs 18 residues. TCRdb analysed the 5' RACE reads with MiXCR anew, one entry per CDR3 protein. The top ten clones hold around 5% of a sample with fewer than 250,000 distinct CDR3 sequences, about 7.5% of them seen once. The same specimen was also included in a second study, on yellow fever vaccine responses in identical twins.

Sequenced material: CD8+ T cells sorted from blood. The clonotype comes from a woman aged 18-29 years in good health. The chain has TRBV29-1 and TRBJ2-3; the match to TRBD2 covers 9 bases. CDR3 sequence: CSVEVVASREGPADTQYF. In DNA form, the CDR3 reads TGCAGCGTTGAAGTCGTCGCATCGCGGGAGGGCCCCGCAGATACGCAGTATTTT.